This T cell receptor (beta chain) was sequenced for a study of Ad26.COV2.S vaccination and SARS-CoV-2 variants. Study results and caveats: An underestimation of total T cell responses may have resulted from the TCR breadth and depth analyses. Breadth of non-spike TCRs did not differ between vaccinees and placebo recipients. The breadth of spike-specific CD8+ and CD4+ T cell responses after vaccination was reportedly substantial.

Concerning this clone itself: Its antigen is unknown.

The CDR3 has 15 amino acids. With 6 bases removed from V and 0 bases from J, the gap between germline ends came to 15 bases. Germline V gives CDR1 SNHLY, CDR2 FYNNEI. Sequencing used immunoSEQ multiplex PCR; TCRdb keeps in-frame clones, though not all of them. The table records some 180,000 clones, 87% of them present only once. This sequence joins TRBV2 and TRBJ2-7, with D possibly TRBD1 on 6 matching bases. The sequence derives from a human donor who had recovered from COVID-19. The source was peripheral blood, collected after recovery from COVID-19. CDR3 loop: CASSDGTWSSYEQYF. The CDR3 region has the DNA TGTGCCAGCAGCGACGGGACATGGAGCTCCTACGAGCAGTACTTC.